This entry concerns a single TCR beta chain. This receptor's antigen is unknown. Base qualities are not at hand, and no much larger clone is one base apart. These data belong to a study of cytomegalovirus exposure and HLA in healthy donors (dated by TCRdb to between 2016 and 2019). Looking at the study overall: An earlier analysis of several hundred of the donors reported 250 to 350 Gb of sequence data and about 120 million unique TCR beta sequences obtained from some 170 million T cells. An early release covering roughly 640 HLA-typed donors comprised approximately 300 gigabases of sequencing data and about 90 million unique TCR sequences. Among the roughly 430 genotyped donors, around 81% belonged to the genetic ancestry cluster associated with self-reported Caucasian donors. The study aimed to test whether cataloging public T cell receptors could reveal signatures of past pathogen exposure. The study profiled the T cell repertoires of under 700 subjects by immunosequencing and related them to cytomegalovirus serostatus. Besides the first cohort of approximately 710 subjects, a separate validation cohort made up of around 120 different subjects was used. High-throughput TCR immunosequencing, statistical association of individual TCRs with disease status, and machine learning were combined to predict cytomegalovirus infection status. A later analysis re-examined previously published TCR beta repertoires from 610 or so donors and added high-resolution HLA genotyping to investigate patterns of TCR occurrence. Rather than using new phenotypic data, the later analysis identified candidate immune exposures from TCR beta sequences and from how often those sequences occurred across donors. To decide whether each TCR beta V gene segment behaved as functional or pseudogenic, an earlier analysis of fewer than 750 of the donors relied on high-throughput TCR beta sequencing. Donor age, sex, ethnicity and CMV serostatus were collected together with the repertoire data. A later genetic analysis used genome-wide SNP genotypes for about 55% of the 666 donors, treating that subset as a discovery cohort. All discovery cohort repertoires had been generated using a single sequencing platform. HLA typing included class I and class II loci at four-digit resolution. The number of donors typed differed by locus, with roughly 620-630 for A, B, C, DRB1 and DQB1, around 520 for DQA1, about 610 for DPA1, and under 490 for DPB1. Roughly five DR-DQ haplotypes were handled as single units for association and clustering, since linkage in the cohort was strong. Among 300 to 450 genotyped donors of the cohort, an average of approximately 230,000 unique TCR beta nucleotide sequences were sequenced per donor, around 18% of them non-productive. Broader findings and caveats from the paper: In vitro tests confirmed that a few of the cytomegalovirus-associated TCR beta chains recognize cytomegalovirus antigens. Some IMGT-functional V segments, including TRBV6-2 and TRBV6-3, could not be told apart with the 87-base-pair reads, so those segments were excluded. The authors suggested that the approach could potentially be extended to other disease states and immunological phenotypes. A cluster of highly shared sequence variants was judged likely to be a technical artifact of the sequencing pipeline. In a later analysis, the rate of TCR association differed among HLA loci, with DRB1 alleles having the most associated TCRs and HLA-C alleles having the fewest. In a later genetic analysis, fewer N-insertions in productive TCRs were reported among donors in an Asian-associated ancestry cluster than the roughly 670-donor mean. Sequencing depth was assumed to be roughly uniform across donors in the presence/absence analyses, though that assumption may not hold. The classifier was reported to diagnose cytomegalovirus status with high specificity and sensitivity in both the original cohort and the validation cohort. Correlated functional status among segregating V segments might reflect linkage disequilibrium, but an unknown experimental factor could not be ruled out. In a later genetic analysis, a missense DCLRE1C variant was associated with V-gene and J-gene trimming of TCR beta chains, and the association was replicated in an independent cohort. The earlier analysis of 587 of the donors excluded approximately 17 rarely observed V segments, including chromosome 9 orphons, because counts were too low. Because HLA typing was missing for some donors at each locus, association tests included only the typed subset. In a later analysis, most CMV-associated TCR beta chains were found to appear HLA-restricted, with HLA associations seemingly driven largely by CMV exposure. Immune exposure information for the cohort was limited to CMV serostatus. In a later analysis, HLA-associated TCR beta chains showed more clonal expansion and lower generation probabilities than non-associated chains that were equally common. Strong co-occurrence of HLA alleles, especially DR and DQ, made assigning TCR associations to individual alleles difficult. The cohort was sequenced for TCR beta chains only, and without alpha or paired-chain data the features that could be detected were limited. A further reported finding was that TCR beta sequences accurately predicted the HLA-A and HLA-B alleles for most subjects in the first cohort. At a false discovery rate of 0.05, a later analysis linked 15,000 to 20,000 TCR beta sequences to specific HLA alleles. The study listed 150 to 200 TCR beta chains as associated with cytomegalovirus. In an earlier analysis of 587 of the donors, most TCR beta V segments appeared in productive rearrangements about 90% or about 30% of the time, broadly matching IMGT annotations. A later analysis reported that several top co-occurrence clusters appeared linked to parvovirus B19, influenza, CMV and Epstein-Barr virus. Most TCR sequences were observed very rarely across donors, whereas some public TCRs were present in many individuals.

Preparation of the library involved the immunoSEQ multiplex PCR assay. For the multiplex PCR, a mixture combining 60 forward primers for TCR Vbeta segments and 13 reverse primers for TCR Jbeta segments was used. A multiplex PCR assay on genomic DNA amplified the CDR3 region of rearranged TCR beta genes. On the Illumina HiSeq System, the amplified TCR beta libraries were sequenced as 87-base-pair reads. Under the source paper's analysis protocol: In a later analysis, 77 million or so unique TCR beta chains were counted across the roughly 670 repertoires, and roughly 11 million of these chains were shared by at least two donors. A nearest-neighbor algorithm error-corrected the raw reads and collapsed the reads into unique sequences, merging closely related sequences to remove PCR and sequencing errors. CDR3 sequences were aligned to IMGT reference sequences to assign V, D and J gene segments. For a sequence to be retained, a match of at least six nucleotides was required to both a V gene segment and a J gene segment. A rearrangement was called productive if the CDR3 had no stop codons and remained in frame with V and J, and every other rearrangement was called non-productive. CDR3 was defined by IMGT convention, running from the second conserved V-encoded cysteine to the conserved J-encoded phenylalanine. In an earlier analysis of more than 550 of the donors, sequences lacking an unambiguous match to a single V gene segment were excluded. An earlier analysis of approximately 590 of the donors classified V segments as functional when productive rearrangements were above 56.7% and as segregating when the standard deviation between donors was above 5%. To diagnose cytomegalovirus status from the catalog of TCR beta chain sequences, a statistical classification framework was built. In a later analysis, TCR nucleotide sequences were compared against IMGT/GENE-DB human TR gene sequences so that V and J genes could be assigned. A later analysis assigned CDR3 sequences and most-parsimonious VDJ recombination scenarios with the TCRdist pipeline. In a later analysis, each TCR beta chain was defined by its CDR3 amino acid sequence together with its V-gene family, and reads without a unique V-gene family were excluded. A later analysis removed over 500 highly shared, low-generation-probability nucleotide sequences to deal with suspected cross-contamination and a sequencing artifact. In a later analysis, a clonal expansion index was calculated for each public chain from normalized within-repertoire ranks of inferred template counts. In a later analysis, generation probabilities were computed using a VDJ recombination model fitted to out-of-frame rearrangements, and the results were checked against IGoR. In a later analysis, TCR-TCR, TCR-HLA and TCR-CMV co-occurrence was scored with hypergeometric tests, and a repertoire-size bias correction was applied to TCR pairs. In a later analysis, false discovery rates were estimated by permuting HLA or CMV assignments 20 times. In a later analysis, co-occurring TCRs were grouped using DBSCAN, with TCRdist sequence similarity added in when clustering inside HLA-allele-positive subsets. Repertoires with fewer than 30,000 or more than 120,000 public chains, plus five repertoires with anomalous nucleotide sharing, were excluded from co-occurrence clustering. Sourced from immuneACCESS, this table was stored by TCRdb with only in-frame sequences that have V and J called. A share of the clones is absent; for the studies checked, an unresolved V gene accounts for under half, and the remainder has no known explanation. That table is the source of V, J and clone size, and D and trimming were worked out from the DNA. For this sample the table gives 150,000 to 200,000 clones, of which about four fifths were detected only once. Just under 5% of the sample is taken by the ten largest.

The cohort comprised more than 550 healthy bone marrow donors. At the time of sampling, every cohort member was nominally healthy, though immune exposures that went unrecorded were likely present. The donor was CMV seropositive and belonged to the group of more than 250 seropositive cohort members. A peripheral blood sample was collected from each donor, and TCR beta sequencing was performed on peripheral blood mononuclear cells. Genomic DNA was extracted from the blood cell samples with the Qiagen DNeasy Blood Extraction Kit. V is pared back by 3 bases and J by 1 base, with 6 bases lying between the germline termini. Taken from the germline V gene, the CDR1 and CDR2 loops are MGHDK and SYGVNS. From its cysteine to its phenylalanine, the CDR3 spans 13 amino acids. The entry retains the CDR3 DNA only, 39 bases that are in frame from base 1.

The chain employs TRBV25-1 and TRBJ1-1; no confident D gene assignment can be made. This receptor was identified in a woman under 30 in good health and CMV-seropositive. Sequenced input: PBMCs. The sequenced DNA is TGTGCCAGCAGTGACCCCAAGAACACTGAAGCTTTCTTT. This sequence encodes CASSDPKNTEAFF.